This is a list of T cell receptor beta chains from one sample in a study of T-cell reconstitution after alpha-beta-depleted transplantation in children. In TCRdb, the PCR reads were re-called with MiXCR into one record per CDR3 protein. Of 200,000 or so distinct CDR3 sequences in the sample, about 8.7% were seen once. The starting material was PBMCs, mostly from graft donor cells, obtained 360 days after TCRalphabeta/CD19-depleted stem cell transplant. All receptors come from a male patient aged 2 to 9 who had a stem cell transplant for acute myeloid leukemia, so the T cells may come from the graft donor. CDR3s include the opening cysteine and the closing phenylalanine or tryptophan. D genes are given only for firm matches. Expanded clones are given a class, and other clones once, few, many or no size at all.

>TRBJ2-1|NA|TRBV11-1|NA
CASSLGGPGALYNEQFF
TGTGCCAGCAGCTTAGGTGGTCCGGGGGCTCTTTACAATGAGCAGTTCTTC
>TRBJ2-7|NA|TRBV6-2/TRBV6-3|NA
CASSEARNSYEQYF
TGTGCCAGCAGCGAGGCGCGAAACTCCTACGAGCAGTACTTC
>TRBJ2-4|TRBD1|TRBV11-2|NA
CASSAWTGSDIQYF
TGTGCCAGCAGCGCTTGGACAGGGTCCGACATTCAGTACTTC
>TRBJ1-1|NA|TRBV20-1|few
CSARRLDTEAFF
TGCAGTGCTAGACGCTTAGACACTGAAGCTTTCTTT
>TRBJ1-2|NA|TRBV20-1|few
CSARDWESGTRVYGYTF
TGCAGTGCTAGAGATTGGGAGTCGGGGACAAGGGTATATGGCTACACCTTC
>TRBJ1-6|NA|TRBV6-5|NA
CASSYVRGSYNSPLHF
TGTGCCAGCAGTTACGTCAGGGGCTCCTATAATTCACCCCTCCACTTT
>TRBJ2-1|NA|TRBV14|NA
CASSGHRVNEQFF
TGTGCCAGCAGCGGCCACAGGGTCAATGAGCAGTTCTTC
>TRBJ2-5|NA|TRBV20-1|many
CSAGGSGETQYF
TGCAGTGCCGGCGGGTCCGGAGAGACCCAGTACTTC
>TRBJ2-2|TRBD1|TRBV4-1|many
CASSQPGQGTGELFF
TGCGCCAGCAGCCAACCGGGACAGGGAACCGGGGAGCTGTTTTTT
>TRBJ2-1|NA|TRBV2|few
CASSEAGHEQFF
TGTGCCAGCAGTGAAGCCGGACATGAGCAGTTCTTC
>TRBJ1-1|NA|TRBV6-5|many
CASSYGGYGTEAFF
TGTGCCAGCAGTTACGGGGGGTATGGTACTGAAGCTTTCTTT
>TRBJ1-4|NA|TRBV5-1|few
CASSLDGTNEKLFF
TGCGCCAGCAGCTTGGACGGGACCAATGAAAAACTGTTTTTT
>TRBJ1-2|TRBD1|TRBV6-2/TRBV6-3|few
CASSLTGMRGYTF
TGTGCCAGCAGTTTGACAGGGATGAGAGGCTACACCTTC
>TRBJ2-5|NA|TRBV11-2|many
CASSPRTIKETQYF
TGTGCCAGCAGCCCACGCACTATAAAAGAGACCCAGTACTTC
>TRBJ2-3|NA|TRBV4-3|few
CASAPRPADTQYF
TGCGCCAGCGCACCAAGGCCGGCAGATACGCAGTATTTT
>TRBJ2-3|TRBD2|TRBV5-1|NA
CASSLPLAATDTQYF
TGCGCCAGCAGCTTGCCCCTAGCGGCCACAGATACGCAGTATTTT
>TRBJ2-3|NA|TRBV12-3/TRBV12-4|many
CASSPGLGKTDTQYF
TGTGCCAGCAGTCCAGGACTCGGGAAGACAGATACGCAGTATTTT
>TRBJ2-3|NA|TRBV7-9|few
CASSPRQDAQYF
TGTGCCAGCAGCCCCAGACAGGACGCGCAGTATTTT
>TRBJ2-7|TRBD1|TRBV5-1|few
CASSLGDRVSYEQYF
TGCGCCAGCAGCTTGGGGGACAGGGTTTCCTACGAGCAGTACTTC
>TRBJ2-1|TRBD1|TRBV7-8|NA
CASSRTGAYSYNEQFF
TGTGCCAGCAGCCGGACAGGGGCTTACTCCTACAATGAGCAGTTCTTC
>TRBJ1-6|NA|TRBV5-1|many
CASSLRSGTLNNSPLHF
TGCGCCAGCAGCTTAAGATCCGGGACCCTGAACAATTCACCCCTCCACTTT
>TRBJ2-1|TRBD2|TRBV20-1|NA
CSARVLGTRLAGGKQFF
TGCAGTGCTAGAGTTTTGGGAACGAGGCTAGCGGGAGGGAAGCAGTTCTTC
>TRBJ1-1|NA|TRBV29-1|few
CSVANRGGVNTEAFF
TGCAGCGTTGCTAATCGGGGGGGCGTGAACACTGAAGCTTTCTTT
>TRBJ2-1|NA|TRBV6-1|NA
CASSEGGGPSLYNEQFF
TGTGCCAGCAGTGAAGGAGGAGGGCCTTCGCTGTACAATGAGCAGTTCTTC
>TRBJ2-7|NA|TRBV7-8|few
CASSLAFSVPYEQYF
TGTGCCAGCAGCTTAGCATTCTCAGTCCCCTACGAGCAGTACTTC
>TRBJ2-5|NA|TRBV5-1|few
CASSSTRGRETQYF
TGCGCCAGCAGCTCCACGAGAGGACGAGAGACCCAGTACTTC